Listed here are 3 T cell receptor beta chains from one sample, sequenced in a study of Graves' ophthalmopathy and Graves' hyperthyroidism. The sequenced template was RNA, covering the TCR beta CDR3 region. Scientists carried out first-round RT-PCR using HTBI primers and then a second-round multiplex PCR. TCRdb re-called the multiplex PCR reads through MiXCR, storing one row per CDR3 protein. The table has roughly 300,000 distinct CDR3 sequences, 17% seen once. The material sequenced was peripheral blood. The receptors originated from an adult man with Graves' ophthalmopathy.

At least ten counts were recorded for this clonotype. The V and J genes are TRBV29-1 and TRBJ2-6; no clear D. The germline V and J ends were trimmed by 2 bases and 2 bases, with 4 bases remaining between them. Germline V gives CDR1 SQVTM, CDR2 ANQGSEA. This CDR3 contains 13 residues. CDR3 bases: TGCAGCGTTGAACTCGCTGGGGCCAACGTCCTGACTTTC. It translates to CSVELAGANVLTF.

The DNA of the CDR3 is TGCAGTGCTCCTCGTGGGGGACAGGGGCACCAAGAGACCCAGTACTTC. Translated: CSAPRGGQGHQETQYF. The chain combines TRBV20-1 with TRBJ2-5; 10 nucleotides align to TRBD1. Germline V CDR1 and CDR2: DFQATT, SNEGSKA (reference sequence). The CDR3 runs 16 residues. The V and J ends lost 5 bases and 0 bases, in that order; junction bases with no gene match: 9.

The chain employs TRBV6-2 or TRBV6-3 and TRBJ2-5; 9 positions match TRBD2. J gave up 5 bases and V 5 bases, and 9 bases lay outside the gene matches. Per the germline V gene, CDR1 is MNHEY and CDR2 is SVGEGT. The CDR3 is made up of 15 amino acids. The CDR3 protein is CASSRGGTSKETQYF. As DNA, the CDR3 is TGTGCCAGCAGTAGGGGGGGGACTAGCAAGGAGACCCAGTACTTC.